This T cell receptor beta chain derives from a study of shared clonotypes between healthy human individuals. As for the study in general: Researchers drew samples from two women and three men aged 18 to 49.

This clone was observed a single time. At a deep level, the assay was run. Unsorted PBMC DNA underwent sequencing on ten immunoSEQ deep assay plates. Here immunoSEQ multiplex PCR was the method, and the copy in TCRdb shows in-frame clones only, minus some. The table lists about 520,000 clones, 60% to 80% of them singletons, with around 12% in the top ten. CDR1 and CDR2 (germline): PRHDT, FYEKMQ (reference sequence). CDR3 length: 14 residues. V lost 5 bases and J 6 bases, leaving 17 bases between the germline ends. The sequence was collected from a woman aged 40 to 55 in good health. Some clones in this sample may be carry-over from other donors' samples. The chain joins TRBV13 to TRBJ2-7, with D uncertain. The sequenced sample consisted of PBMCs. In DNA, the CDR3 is TGTGCCAGCAGCCCCGCCGGCGACCCGTTCGAGCAGTACTTC. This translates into CASSPAGDPFEQYF.